What follows are 26 T cell receptor beta chains derived from one specimen sequenced in a study of CXCR3-negative and CXCR3-positive naive CD8 T cells. Their specific antigens are unknown. Study-level results: Against CXCR3-negative naive cells, CXCR3-positive naive cells showed more hydrophobic TRB CDR3s.

The method, 5' RACE with UMI labels, was used to prepare the TRB cDNA libraries. Each CDR3 protein gets one entry in TCRdb, which reprocessed the 5' RACE reads and gives no DNA. The sample table includes under 75,000 distinct CDR3 sequences. The material sequenced was naive CXCR3+ CD8+ T cells from blood. The subset here: CD45RO-CCR7+CD27+CD95- naive CD8+ T cells expressing CXCR3 (TNR3+). The origin of the receptors is a human donor in good health. Some clones in this sample may be carry-over from other donors' samples.

This chain links TRBV12-3 or TRBV12-4 with TRBJ2-5; TCRdb proposes TRBD1, but this gene call is untestable without DNA. The CDR3 extends over 13 amino acids. The CDR3 here is CASRATVKETQYF.

The CDR3 sequence is CSARDYSPHRNTEAFF. The J gene is TRBJ1-1, the V gene TRBV20-1; without DNA, the TCRdb call of TRBD1 cannot be checked. The CDR3 has 16 residues. Germline assignment: CDR1 DFQATT and CDR2 SNEGSKA (reference sequence).

The chain's CDR3 is CASSLVGLAVSYNEQFF. J is TRBJ2-1 and V is TRBV11-2; the D call of TRBD2 rests on TCRdb alone, since no DNA is present to check it. The germline CDR1 and CDR2 sequences are SGHAT and FQNNGV. CDR3 length: 17 amino acids.

The chain couples TRBV3-1 to TRBJ1-2. The CDR3 is 19 amino acids. Germline V lookup: CDR1 LGHDT, CDR2 YNNKEL (reference sequence). The chain's CDR3 is CASSQNRNEQVLLGYGYTF.

V usage is TRBV7-2 and J usage is TRBJ2-3. The CDR3 runs to 15 residues. Germline CDR1 and CDR2: SGHTA and FQGNSA. The CDR3 loop reads CASSLVAGSTDTQYF.

The rearrangement links TRBV4-3 to TRBJ2-1; the TCRdb D gene call, TRBD1, has no DNA to confirm it. This CDR3 is built from 15 residues. Germline CDR1 is LGHNA and CDR2 is YSLEER. The chain's CDR3 is CASSQGQGAYNEQFF.

This chain links TRBV27 with TRBJ2-1. The V gene's germline CDR1 is MNHEY and CDR2 SMNVEV (reference sequence). This CDR3 is built from 14 residues. This CDR3 is CASSLQVSYNEQFF.

The chain recombines TRBV6-4 with TRBJ2-1; lacking DNA, the TRBD2 call made by TCRdb goes unchecked. The germline gives CDR1 MRHNA, CDR2 SNTAGT. The CDR3 length is 15 residues. The chain's CDR3 is CASSEKAGSYNEQFF.

The chain carries TRBV15 and TRBJ2-7; the TCRdb call, TRBD1, lacks DNA for checking. CDR1 and CDR2 (germline): LNHNV, YYDKDF (reference sequence). The CDR3 runs to 15 residues. The CDR3 here is CATSRDRTGGYEQYF.

The CDR3 loop reads CASSLRSPSYEQYF. This chain uses TRBV27 with TRBJ2-7; the D call from TCRdb, TRBD1, cannot be confirmed without DNA. The CDR3 runs to 14 residues. Germline V gives CDR1 MNHEY, CDR2 SMNVEV (reference sequence).

This sequence joins TRBV27 and TRBJ2-7; the TRBD1 assignment by TCRdb is unverifiable without DNA. The CDR3 spans 16 residues. CDR1 and CDR2 (germline): MNHEY, SMNVEV (reference sequence). The CDR3 spells CASSPNRDRGRDEQYF.

The V and J genes are TRBV5-5 and TRBJ2-7; TCRdb designates TRBD1, a call that cannot be tested without DNA. CDR1 is SGHKS, CDR2 YYEKEE, per germline (reference sequence). CDR3 length equals 15 residues. CDR3 loop: CASSWTGGSTYEQYF.

The gene calls are TRBV29-1 and TRBJ1-2. CDR3 length equals 12 residues. The germline V gene has CDR1 SQVTM and CDR2 ANQGSEA. The CDR3 region is CSVDVPNYGYTF.

This rearrangement joins TRBV29-1 to TRBJ2-2. This CDR3 spans 13 amino acids. Germline assignment: CDR1 SQVTM and CDR2 ANQGSEA. CDR3 sequence reads: CSVKTDNTGELFF.

J is TRBJ1-1 and V is TRBV7-2. The CDR3 contains 16 residues. CDR1 is SGHTA and CDR2 is FQGNSA in the germline V gene. CDR3 protein: CASSLYPYLLNTEAFF.

The rearrangement joins TRBV11-2 to TRBJ2-7; TCRdb's D gene call, TRBD1, goes unchecked for lack of DNA. Germline-derived CDR1 and CDR2 are SGHAT and FQNNGV. The CDR3 loop spans 14 amino acids. CDR3 sequence reads: CASSATAAGYEQYF.

The chain is built from TRBV7-9 and TRBJ1-6; TCRdb gives TRBD1 as the D gene, but with no DNA this cannot be confirmed. The germline CDR1 and CDR2 sequences are SEHNR and FQNEAQ (reference sequence). This CDR3 region has 15 residues. The chain's CDR3 is CASSQKGAFNSPLHF.

This CDR3 is CASSEFPLAGETDTQYF. V usage is TRBV2 and J usage is TRBJ2-3; TCRdb names TRBD2, which stays unverified in the absence of DNA. Germline-derived CDR1 and CDR2 are SNHLY and FYNNEI. The CDR3 is made up of 17 amino acids.

The chain has TRBV2 and TRBJ2-1; as DNA is missing, the TRBD1 call by TCRdb cannot be tested. CDR3 size: 15 residues. Germline CDR1 reads SNHLY; CDR2 reads FYNNEI. CDR3 residues: CASSEGLGPSNEQFF.

The chain joins TRBV7-3 to TRBJ2-5. The length of the CDR3 is 13 residues. Per the germline V gene, CDR1 is SGHTA and CDR2 is FQGTGA. This CDR3 is CASRSGGQETQYF.

V and J are TRBV29-1 and TRBJ1-1; TCRdb outputs TRBD1, but without DNA this stays unchecked. This CDR3 is built from 12 residues. Germline CDR1 reads SQVTM; CDR2 reads ANQGSEA. The chain's CDR3 is CSVYLGDPEAFF. The full variable domain, rest sourced from reference TRBV29-1 and TRBJ1-1, is SAVISQKPSRDICQRGTSLTIQCQVDSQVTMMFWYRQQPGQSLTLIATANQGSEATYESGFVIDKFPISRPNLTFSTLTVSNMSPEDSSIYLCSVYLGDPEAFFGQGTRLTVV.

This rearrangement joins TRBV6-2 or TRBV6-3 to TRBJ2-1. CDR3 length equals 15 residues. Germline values: CDR1 MNHEY, CDR2 SVGEGT. CDR3 region: CASSYVGPITNEQFF.

This CDR3 is CASSYGQSNQPQHF. The chain employs TRBV7-2 and TRBJ1-5; no DNA is available, so the TRBD1 call from TCRdb remains unchecked. The CDR3 runs 14 residues. The germline V gene encodes CDR1 SGHTA and CDR2 FQGNSA.

The rearrangement links TRBV6-5 to TRBJ2-1; TCRdb proposes TRBD1, but this gene call is untestable without DNA. Per the germline V gene, CDR1 is MNHEY and CDR2 is SVGAGI. The CDR3 loop spans 12 amino acids. The CDR3 is CASAQGANEQFF.

The rearrangement uses TRBV7-9 and TRBJ1-1. The CDR3 has 14 residues. CDR1 and CDR2 (germline): SEHNR, FQNEAQ (reference sequence). CDR3 sequence: CASSFSDLLTEAFF.

V gene TRBV10-3 combines with J gene TRBJ2-7; as DNA is missing, the TRBD1 call by TCRdb cannot be tested. CDR1 and CDR2 (germline): ENHRY, SYGVKD. The CDR3 is made up of 11 amino acids. CDR3 sequence reads: CAMRQGHEQYF.